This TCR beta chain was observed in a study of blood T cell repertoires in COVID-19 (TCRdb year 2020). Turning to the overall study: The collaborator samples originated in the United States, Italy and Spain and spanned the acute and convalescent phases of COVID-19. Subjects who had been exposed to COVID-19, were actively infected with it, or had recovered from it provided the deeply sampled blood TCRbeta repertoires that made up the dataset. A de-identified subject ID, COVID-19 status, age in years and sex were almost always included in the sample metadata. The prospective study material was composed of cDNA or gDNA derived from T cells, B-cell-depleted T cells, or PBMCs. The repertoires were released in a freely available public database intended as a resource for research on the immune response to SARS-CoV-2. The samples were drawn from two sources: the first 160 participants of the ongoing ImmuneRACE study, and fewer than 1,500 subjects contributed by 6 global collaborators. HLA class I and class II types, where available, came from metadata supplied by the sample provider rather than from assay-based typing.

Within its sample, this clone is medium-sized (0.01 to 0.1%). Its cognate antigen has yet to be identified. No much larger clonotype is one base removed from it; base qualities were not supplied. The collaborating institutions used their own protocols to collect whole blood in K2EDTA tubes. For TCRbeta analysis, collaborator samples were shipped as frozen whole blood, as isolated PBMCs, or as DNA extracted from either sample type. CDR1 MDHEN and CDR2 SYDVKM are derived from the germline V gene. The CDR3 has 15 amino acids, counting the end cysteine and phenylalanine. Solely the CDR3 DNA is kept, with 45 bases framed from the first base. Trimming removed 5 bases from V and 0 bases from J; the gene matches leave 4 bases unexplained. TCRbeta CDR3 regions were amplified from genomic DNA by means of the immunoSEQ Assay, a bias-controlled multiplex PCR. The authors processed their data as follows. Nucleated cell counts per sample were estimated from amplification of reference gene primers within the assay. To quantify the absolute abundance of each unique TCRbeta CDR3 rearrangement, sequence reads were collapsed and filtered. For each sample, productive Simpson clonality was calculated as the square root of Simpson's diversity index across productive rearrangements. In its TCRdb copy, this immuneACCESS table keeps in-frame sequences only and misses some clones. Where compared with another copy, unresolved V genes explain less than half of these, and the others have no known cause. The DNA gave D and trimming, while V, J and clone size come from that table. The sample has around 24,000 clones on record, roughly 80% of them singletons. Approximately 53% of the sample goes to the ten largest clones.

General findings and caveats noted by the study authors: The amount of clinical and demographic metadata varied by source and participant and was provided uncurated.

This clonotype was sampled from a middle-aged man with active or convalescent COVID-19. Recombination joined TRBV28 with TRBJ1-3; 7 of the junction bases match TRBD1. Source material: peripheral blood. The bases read TGTGCCAGCAGTCTGACAGGGCCCTCTGGAAACACCATATATTTT. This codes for CASSLTGPSGNTIYF.